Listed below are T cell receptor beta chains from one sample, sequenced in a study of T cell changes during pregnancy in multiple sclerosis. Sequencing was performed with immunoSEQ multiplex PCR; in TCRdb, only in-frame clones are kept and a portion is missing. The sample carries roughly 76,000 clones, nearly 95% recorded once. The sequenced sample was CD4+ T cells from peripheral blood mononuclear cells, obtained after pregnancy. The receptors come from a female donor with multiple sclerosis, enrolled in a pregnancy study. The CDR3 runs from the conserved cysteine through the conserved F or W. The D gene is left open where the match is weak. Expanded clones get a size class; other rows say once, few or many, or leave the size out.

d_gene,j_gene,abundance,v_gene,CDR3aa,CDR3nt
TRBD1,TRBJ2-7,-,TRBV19,CASSTQTGQEQYF,TGTGCCAGTAGTACCCAGACAGGGCAAGAGCAGTACTTC
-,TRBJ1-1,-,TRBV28,CASSDRGVWNTEAFF,TGTGCCAGCAGTGACCGGGGGGTGTGGAACACTGAAGCTTTCTTT
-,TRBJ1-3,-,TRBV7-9,CASSLERGTGNTIYF,TGTGCCAGCAGCTTAGAACGGGGAACTGGAAACACCATATATTTT
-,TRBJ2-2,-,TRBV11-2,CASSFAGSNTGELFF,TGTGCCAGCAGCTTCGCGGGATCTAACACCGGGGAGCTGTTTTTT
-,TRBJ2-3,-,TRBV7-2,CASSFGQSDTQYF,TGTGCCAGCAGCTTCGGACAGTCAGATACGCAGTATTTT
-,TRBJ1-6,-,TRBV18,CASSPVVPGGRNNSPLHF,TGTGCCAGCTCACCTGTCGTTCCGGGGGGAAGAAATAATTCACCCCTCCACTTT
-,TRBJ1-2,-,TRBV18,CASSLKDIVNHGYTF,TGTGCCAGCTCCTTAAAGGACATCGTTAACCATGGCTACACCTTC
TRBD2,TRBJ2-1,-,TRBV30,CAWRGRLAGLNEQFF,TGTGCCTGGAGGGGGAGACTAGCGGGGTTAAATGAGCAGTTCTTC
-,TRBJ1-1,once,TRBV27,CASSTYRAWNTEAFF,TGTGCCAGCAGTACCTACAGGGCATGGAACACTGAAGCTTTCTTT
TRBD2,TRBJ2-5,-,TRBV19,CASSPTSGRTQETQYF,TGTGCCAGTAGTCCAACTAGCGGGAGGACTCAAGAGACCCAGTACTTC
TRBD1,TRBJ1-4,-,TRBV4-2,CASSPGQVGIATNEKLFF,TGTGCCAGCAGCCCCGGACAGGTGGGGATTGCAACTAATGAAAAACTGTTTTTT
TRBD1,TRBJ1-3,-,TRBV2,CASRQGTGNTIYF,TGTGCCAGCAGACAGGGGACTGGAAACACCATATATTTT
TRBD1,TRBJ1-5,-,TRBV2,CASSDGTGVQPQHF,TGTGCCAGCAGTGATGGGACAGGGGTTCAGCCCCAGCATTTT
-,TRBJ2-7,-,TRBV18,CASSPLGALFNEQYF,TGTGCCAGCTCACCATTAGGGGCCTTATTCAACGAGCAGTACTTC
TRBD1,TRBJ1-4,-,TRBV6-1,CASRIGQGSREKLFF,TGTGCCAGCAGGATCGGACAGGGTTCGAGGGAAAAACTGTTTTTT
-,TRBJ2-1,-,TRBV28,CASSLPGVMGRYNEQFF,TGTGCCAGCAGTTTACCGGGAGTAATGGGGCGCTACAATGAGCAGTTCTTC
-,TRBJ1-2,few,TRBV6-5,CASSYSILGSSYGYTF,TGTGCCAGCAGTTACTCGATCCTGGGTTCTAGCTATGGCTACACCTTC
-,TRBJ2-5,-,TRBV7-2,CASIFRVGETQYF,TGTGCCAGCATCTTTCGGGTGGGAGAGACCCAGTACTTC
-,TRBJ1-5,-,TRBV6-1,CASSDRQYQPQHF,TGTGCCAGCAGTGATCGACAGTATCAGCCCCAGCATTTT
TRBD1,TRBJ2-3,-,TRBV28,CASSTPTGGTDTQYF,TGTGCCAGCAGTACCCCGACAGGGGGCACAGATACGCAGTATTTT
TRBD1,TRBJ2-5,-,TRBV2,CASWDRGRETQYF,TGTGCCAGCTGGGACAGGGGGCGAGAGACCCAGTACTTC
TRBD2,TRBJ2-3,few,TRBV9,CASSLSSGTSVDTQYF,TGTGCCAGCAGCCTTAGTTCCGGGACTAGCGTAGATACGCAGTATTTT
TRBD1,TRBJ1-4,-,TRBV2,CASSEAGTGAVGEKLFF,TGTGCCAGCAGTGAAGCTGGGACAGGGGCGGTGGGGGAAAAACTGTTTTTT
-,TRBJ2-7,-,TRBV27,CASSPAGKEQYF,TGTGCCAGCAGTCCCGCCGGGAAAGAGCAGTACTTC
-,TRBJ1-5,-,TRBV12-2,CASRRTVINQPQHF,TGTGCAAGTCGCCGGACTGTTATCAATCAGCCCCAGCATTTT
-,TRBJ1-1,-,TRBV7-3,CASSRGGVATEAFF,TGTGCCAGCAGTCGAGGAGGGGTAGCCACTGAAGCTTTCTTT
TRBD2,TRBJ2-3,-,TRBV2,CASIRDSGSGTDTQYF,TGTGCCAGCATCAGAGATAGCGGGAGCGGTACAGATACGCAGTATTTT
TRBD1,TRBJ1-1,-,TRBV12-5,CASGQVPGQGWVTEAFF,TGTGCTAGTGGCCAAGTCCCGGGACAGGGGTGGGTCACTGAAGCTTTCTTT
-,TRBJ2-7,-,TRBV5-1,CASSSYRGGAYEQYF,TGCGCCAGCAGCTCGTACAGGGGAGGCGCCTACGAGCAGTACTTC
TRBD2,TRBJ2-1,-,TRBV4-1,CASSRVAGGPEQFF,TGCGCCAGCAGCCGCGTAGCGGGGGGGCCTGAGCAGTTCTTC
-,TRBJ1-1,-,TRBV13,CASSLVARVTEAFF,TGTGCCAGCAGCTTAGTAGCCAGGGTCACTGAAGCTTTCTTT
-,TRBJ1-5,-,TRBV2,CASSPEGQPQHF,TGTGCCAGCAGCCCCGAGGGTCAGCCCCAGCATTTT
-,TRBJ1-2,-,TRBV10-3,CAISESEGANYGYTF,TGTGCCATCAGTGAGTCGGAAGGGGCCAACTATGGCTACACCTTC
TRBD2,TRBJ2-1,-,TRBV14,CASSQERSSGRNEQFF,TGTGCCAGCAGCCAAGAACGATCTAGCGGGAGGAATGAGCAGTTCTTC
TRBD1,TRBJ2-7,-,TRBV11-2,CASSLVGQAYEQYF,TGTGCCAGCAGCTTAGTGGGACAGGCCTACGAGCAGTACTTC
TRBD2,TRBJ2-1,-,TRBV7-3,CASSLVGTSGGPTYNEQFF,TGTGCCAGCAGCTTAGTCGGGACTAGCGGGGGGCCCACCTACAATGAGCAGTTCTTC
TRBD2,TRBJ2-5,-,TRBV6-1,CASSEWTSGLRETQYF,TGTGCCAGCAGTGAATGGACTAGCGGCCTACGAGAGACCCAGTACTTC
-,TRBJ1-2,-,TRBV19,CASNPQGPTGYTF,TGTGCCAGTAACCCACAGGGTCCAACAGGCTACACCTTC